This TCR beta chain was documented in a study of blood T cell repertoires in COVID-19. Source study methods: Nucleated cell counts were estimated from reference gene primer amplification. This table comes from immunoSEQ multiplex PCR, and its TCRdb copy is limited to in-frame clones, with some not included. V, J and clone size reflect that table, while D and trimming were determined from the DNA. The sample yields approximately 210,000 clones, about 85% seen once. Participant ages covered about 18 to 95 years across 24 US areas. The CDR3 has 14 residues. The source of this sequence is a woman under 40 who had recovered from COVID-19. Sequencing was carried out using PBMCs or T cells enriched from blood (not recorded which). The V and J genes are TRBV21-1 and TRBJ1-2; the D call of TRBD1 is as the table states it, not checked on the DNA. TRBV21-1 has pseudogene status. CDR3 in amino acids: CASSRIDRVYGYTF. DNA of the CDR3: TGTGCCAGCAGCAGAATAGACAGGGTCTATGGCTACACCTTC.